The TCR beta chain under discussion was sequenced for a study of T cell repertoires in cytomegalovirus infection. Study context: Peptides in the study included HLA-C-restricted and HLA-B-restricted CMV epitopes.

A remark on this clonotype: Its antigen remains unknown.

Germline values: CDR1 SEHNR, CDR2 FQNEAQ (reference sequence). The CDR3 covers 14 residues. With V trimmed by 7 bases and J by 3 bases, 8 bases remained unmatched. TCRdb passed the reads through MiXCR, listing each CDR3 protein once. The table records about 150,000 distinct CDR3 sequences, around 30% of them present only once. Whole-study results and caveats: Clonotypes of TCR beta that were HLA-C-restricted and CMV-specific dominated the ex vivo response. Carriage of CMV together with the relevant HLA was identifiable through cumulative public TCR beta family frequency.

This rearrangement joins TRBV7-9 to TRBJ2-7; TRBD1 matches 8 bases. This receptor was identified in a human donor in good health (CMV status not recorded). Some clones in this sample may be carry-over from other donors' samples. The sample was CD8+ T cells from cultured PBMCs, taken from culture after CMV antigen stimulation. The CDR3 DNA reads as TGTGCCAGCACCAGGACAGGGCAGTACTACGAGCAGTACTTC. Translating gives CASTRTGQYYEQYF.